The 18 T cell receptor beta chains below were found in one sample sequenced in a study of blood T cell repertoires in COVID-19. Using immunoSEQ multiplex PCR, the repertoire was profiled, and TCRdb retains in-frame clones only, with some absent. Of fewer than 150,000 clones listed, roughly 86% were seen once; the top ten hold around 19%. Specimen: peripheral blood. These TCRs come from a woman aged 50 to 60 who had recovered from COVID-19.

Note on this clone: The junction does not match germline at one end; this may be a read error. The chain couples TRBV5-8 to TRBJ1-1; possibly TRBD1 for D (5 bases). Germline V gives CDR1 SGHTS, CDR2 YDEGEE. CDR3 length: 15 residues. CDR3 nucleotide sequence: TGTGCCAGCAGCCCCTATGGGGGGTTGAAAACTGAAGCTTTCTTT. Protein sequence: CASSPYGGLKTEAFF. Using reference TRBV5-8 and TRBJ1-1 for the parts outside the CDR3, the full variable domain is EAGVTQSPTHLIKTRGQQATLRCSPISGHTSVYWYQQALGLGLQFLLWYDEGEERNRGNFPPRFSGRQFPNYSSELNVNALELEDSALYLCASSPYGGLKTEAFFGQGTRLTVV.

J is TRBJ2-5 and V is TRBV6-5, with TRBD2 identical over 10 bases. The CDR3 contains 16 residues. V trimming: 3 bases; J trimming: 8 bases; junction bases outside the gene matches: 12. In germline, CDR1 is MNHEY, CDR2 SVGAGI. The CDR3: CASSYLSSGGRRTQYF. The CDR3 DNA reads TGTGCCAGCAGTTATCTCTCTAGCGGGGGCCGGAGAACCCAGTACTTC.

The chain joins TRBV24-1 to TRBJ1-2; tentatively, D is TRBD1 (5 bases). CDR1 KGHDR and CDR2 SFDVKD come from the germline V gene. CDR3 length: 15 amino acids. V was cut by 3 bases and J by 0 bases, with 10 bases left in between. The CDR3 is CATSDPGGSNYGYTF. In DNA form, the CDR3 reads TGTGCCACCAGTGATCCCGGGGGTTCTAACTATGGCTACACCTTC.

The chain joins TRBV18 to TRBJ2-2; tentative D call: TRBD1 (5 bases). Germline CDR1 KGHSH, CDR2 LQKENI. The CDR3 is 15 residues long. Trimming cost V 3 bases and J 0 bases, with 8 bases left between them. CDR3 protein: CASSPYRPNTGELFF. The CDR3 coding sequence is TGTGCCAGCTCACCTTACAGGCCGAACACCGGGGAGCTGTTTTTT.

In the case of this clone: This may stem from a read error, because a much larger clone lies one nucleotide away. This specimen includes other DNA sequences encoding the same CDR3. The rearrangement uses TRBV5-1 and TRBJ1-1, with D possibly matching TRBD1 (5 bases). V lost 1 base and J lost 1, with 8 bases in between. Per the germline V gene, CDR1 is SGHRS and CDR2 is YFSETQ. This CDR3 comprises 14 residues. The CDR3 sequence is CASSLLQGNTEAFF. The DNA for the CDR3 is TGCGCCAGCAGCTTGCTCCAGGGGAACACTGAAGCTTTCTTT.

This rearrangement joins TRBV9 to TRBJ1-1; D not resolved. This CDR3 comprises 14 residues. The germline gives CDR1 SGDLS, CDR2 YYNGEE. V was cut by 0 bases and J by 10 bases, with 16 bases left in between. The CDR3 protein is CASSVGPGSGRAFF. The CDR3, as DNA: TGTGCCAGCAGCGTAGGGCCAGGTAGTGGCAGAGCTTTCTTT.

This clone was picked up one time. The chain is built from TRBV5-4 and TRBJ2-1; TRBD1 agrees at 9 bases. V lost 5 bases and J lost 4; bases outside the gene matches: 10. The germline CDR1 and CDR2 sequences are SGHNT and YYREEE (reference sequence). CDR3 length: 16 amino acids. CDR3 protein: CASRLSSGTGYNEQFF. The CDR3, as DNA: TGTGCCAGCAGACTAAGCTCTGGGACAGGGTACAATGAGCAGTTCTTC.

The chain recombines TRBV14 with TRBJ2-1; 8 bases line up with TRBD2. This CDR3 has 15 amino acids. Germline trimming cut 2 bases from V and 8 bases from J; bases unmatched to any gene: 8. In germline, CDR1 is SGHDN, CDR2 FVKESK. In nucleotides, the CDR3 is TGTGCCAGCAGCCAATGGCTAGCGGGTGAGGATGAGCAGTTCTTC. It is translated as CASSQWLAGEDEQFF. Full variable domain (rest looked up from reference TRBV14 and TRBJ2-1): EAGVTQFPSHSVIEKGQTVTLRCDPISGHDNLYWYRRVMGKEIKFLLHFVKESKQDESGMPNNRFLAERTGGTYSTLKVQPAELEDSGVYFCASSQWLAGEDEQFFGPGTRLTVL.

The rearrangement uses TRBV19 and TRBJ2-6; maybe TRBD1 (5 bases). The CDR3 runs to 15 residues. Trimming pared 5 bases from V and 2 bases from J, leaving 10 bases between. Germline assignment: CDR1 LNHDA and CDR2 SQIVND (reference sequence). CDR3 in DNA: TGTGCCAGTAGTCTAAGGGGAACTGGGGCCAACGTCCTGACTTTC. Its protein is CASSLRGTGANVLTF.

The CDR3 spells CASSLENTLYGYTF. The CDR3 coding sequence is TGTGCCAGCAGCTTAGAGAACACCCTCTATGGCTACACCTTC. The rearrangement links TRBV11-3 to TRBJ1-2; no clear D. The CDR3 is made up of 14 amino acids. In germline, CDR1 is SGHNT, CDR2 YENEEA. V lost 0 bases, J lost 4 bases, and 9 bases lay in between.

This rearrangement joins TRBV5-1 to TRBJ2-2, with 7 bases fitting TRBD1. The germline gives CDR1 SGHRS, CDR2 YFSETQ. CDR3 length equals 15 residues. V was clipped by 5 bases and J by 4 bases; unmatched bases: 8. CDR3 residues: CASRRESGGTGELFF. The CDR3 region has the DNA TGCGCCAGCAGGAGGGAGTCAGGGGGCACCGGGGAGCTGTTTTTT.

The chain couples TRBV5-4 to TRBJ2-1; tentative D call: TRBD1 (6 bases). The CDR3 spans 15 residues. Germline V lookup: CDR1 SGHNT, CDR2 YYREEE (reference sequence). V was shortened by 1 base and J by 3 bases, with 11 bases between the two germline ends. The chain's CDR3 is CASSLWGLDYNEQFF. In DNA, the CDR3 is TGTGCCAGCAGCTTGTGGGGGCTCGACTACAATGAGCAGTTCTTC.

V usage is TRBV6-5 and J usage is TRBJ2-2; the D gene is possibly TRBD1 (6 bases). Looked up from germline, CDR1 is MNHEY and CDR2 is SVGAGI. The V end lost 2 bases, the J end lost 5 bases, and 9 bases lay between the germline ends. The CDR3 covers 14 residues. The CDR3 nucleotides read TGTGCCAGCAGTTACAACAGGGATACCGGGGAGCTGTTTTTT. It specifies CASSYNRDTGELFF.

The chain carries TRBV21-1 and TRBJ2-1; TRBD1, the D gene given by the table, was not confirmed from the DNA. TRBV21-1 is a known pseudogene. The CDR3 has 16 amino acids. This CDR3 reads CASSKFRGPSYNEQFF. The CDR3 DNA is TGTGCCAGCAGCAAATTCAGGGGGCCTTCCTACAATGAGCAGTTCTTC.

The chain links TRBV24-1 to TRBJ1-2; perhaps TRBD1 as D (6 bases). Trimming took off 0 bases at V and 3 bases at J, with 10 bases between the two ends. Germline V gene data show CDR1 as KGHDR and CDR2 as SFDVKD. The CDR3 loop spans 15 amino acids. Here the CDR3 DNA reads TGTGCCACCAGTGATTTGACCAGGGGACACTATGGCTACACCTTC. Translated, it gives CATSDLTRGHYGYTF.

CDR3 sequence (DNA): TGTGCCAGCAGTGAAGCCTACTATGGCTACACCTTC. Amino acids: CASSEAYYGYTF. This chain links TRBV6-1 with TRBJ1-2; D not certain. The CDR3 spans 12 residues. The V gene lost 0 bases and the J gene lost 3 bases, with 2 bases spanning the gap. Germline loops: CDR1 MNHNS, CDR2 SASEGT.

This clone was seen a handful of times. V gene TRBV7-2 combines with J gene TRBJ2-1, with 9 bases lining up with TRBD2. Trimming removed 1 base from V and 4 bases from J; junction bases left unmatched: 5. The CDR3 runs to 16 residues. Germline values: CDR1 SGHTA, CDR2 FQGNSA. The CDR3 loop is CASSLGSGSEYNEQFF. The CDR3 coding sequence is TGTGCCAGCAGCTTAGGTAGCGGGAGTGAGTACAATGAGCAGTTCTTC.

The rearrangement uses TRBV5-6 and TRBJ2-3; D not resolved. From germline, CDR1 is SGHDT and CDR2 YYEEEE. This CDR3 region has 17 residues. Trimming took off 4 bases at V and 2 bases at J, with 20 bases between the two ends. The CDR3 reads CASSIRSSRPFTDTQYF. CDR3 DNA sequence: TGTGCCAGCAGCATAAGGTCGTCTAGACCTTTCACAGATACGCAGTATTTT. Variable domain in full (rest from reference TRBV5-6 and TRBJ2-3): DAGVTQSPTHLIKTRGQQVTLRCSPKSGHDTVSWYQQALGQGPQFIFQYYEEEERQRGNFPDRFSGHQFPNYSSELNVNALLLGDSALYLCASSIRSSRPFTDTQYFGPGTRLTVL.